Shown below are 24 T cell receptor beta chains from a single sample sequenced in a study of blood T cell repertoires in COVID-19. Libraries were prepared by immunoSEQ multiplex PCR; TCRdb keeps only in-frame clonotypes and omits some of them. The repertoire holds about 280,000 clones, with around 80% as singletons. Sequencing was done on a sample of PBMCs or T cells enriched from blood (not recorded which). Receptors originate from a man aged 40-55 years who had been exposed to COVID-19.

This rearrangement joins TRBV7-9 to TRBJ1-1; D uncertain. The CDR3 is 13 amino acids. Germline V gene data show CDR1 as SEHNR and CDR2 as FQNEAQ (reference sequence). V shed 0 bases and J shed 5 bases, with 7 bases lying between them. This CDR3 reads CASSLAPRTEAFF. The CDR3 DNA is TGTGCCAGCAGCTTAGCGCCCAGAACTGAAGCTTTCTTT.

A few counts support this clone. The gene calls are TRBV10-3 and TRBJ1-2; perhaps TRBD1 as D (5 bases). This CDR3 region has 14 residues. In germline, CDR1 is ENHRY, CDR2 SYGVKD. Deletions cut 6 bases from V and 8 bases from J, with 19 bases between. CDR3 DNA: TGTGCCATCAGGCGGCAGGGAAACGAAGAGGGCTACACCTTC. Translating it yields CAIRRQGNEEGYTF.

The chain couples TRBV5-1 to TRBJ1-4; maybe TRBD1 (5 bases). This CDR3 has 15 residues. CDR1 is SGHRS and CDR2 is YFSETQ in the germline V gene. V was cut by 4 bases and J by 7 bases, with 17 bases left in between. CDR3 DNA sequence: TGCGCCAGCAGCACCGGGGGAGGGGTTGTTGAAAAACTGTTTTTT. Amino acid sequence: CASSTGGGVVEKLFF.

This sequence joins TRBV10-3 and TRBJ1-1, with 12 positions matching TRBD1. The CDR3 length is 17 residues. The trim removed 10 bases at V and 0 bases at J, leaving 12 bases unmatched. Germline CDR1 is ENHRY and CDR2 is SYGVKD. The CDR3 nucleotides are TGTGCCAGCTCTCCGGGGACAGGGGGCCAAATGAACACTGAAGCTTTCTTT. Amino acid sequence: CASSPGTGGQMNTEAFF.

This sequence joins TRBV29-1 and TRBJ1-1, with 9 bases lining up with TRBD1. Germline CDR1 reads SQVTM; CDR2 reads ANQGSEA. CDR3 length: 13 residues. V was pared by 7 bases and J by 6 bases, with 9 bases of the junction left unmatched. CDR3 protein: CSGGDRASPEAFF. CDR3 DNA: TGCAGCGGGGGGGACAGGGCCTCCCCTGAAGCTTTCTTT.

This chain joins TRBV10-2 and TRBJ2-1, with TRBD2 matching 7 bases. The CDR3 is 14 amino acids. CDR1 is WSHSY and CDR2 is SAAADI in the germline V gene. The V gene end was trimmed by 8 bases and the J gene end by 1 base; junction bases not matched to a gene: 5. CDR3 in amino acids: CASLAGFSYNEQFF. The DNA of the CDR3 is TGCGCCAGCTTAGCGGGTTTTTCCTACAATGAGCAGTTCTTC.

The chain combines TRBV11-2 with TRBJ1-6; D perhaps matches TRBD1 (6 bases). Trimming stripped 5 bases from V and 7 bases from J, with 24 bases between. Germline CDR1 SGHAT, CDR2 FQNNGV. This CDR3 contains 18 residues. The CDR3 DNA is TGTGCCAGCAGCCCCATCATATATTTAACAGGGTTAAATTCACCCCTCCACTTT. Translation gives CASSPIIYLTGLNSPLHF.

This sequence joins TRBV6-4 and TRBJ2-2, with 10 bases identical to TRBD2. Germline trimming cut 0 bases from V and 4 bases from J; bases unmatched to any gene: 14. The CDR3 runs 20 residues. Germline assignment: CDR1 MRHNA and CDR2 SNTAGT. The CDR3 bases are TGTGCCAGCAGTGACTCTCCCCCTAGCGGGAGATCGACGGGCACCGGGGAGCTGTTTTTT. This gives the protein CASSDSPPSGRSTGTGELFF.

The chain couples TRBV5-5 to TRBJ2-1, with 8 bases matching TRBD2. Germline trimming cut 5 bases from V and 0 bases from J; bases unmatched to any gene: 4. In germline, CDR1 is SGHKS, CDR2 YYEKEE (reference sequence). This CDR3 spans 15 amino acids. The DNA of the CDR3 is TGTGCCAGCAGGGTAACTAGCGGCTCCTACAATGAGCAGTTCTTC. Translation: CASRVTSGSYNEQFF. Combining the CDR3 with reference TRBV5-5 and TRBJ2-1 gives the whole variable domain DAGVTQSPTHLIKTRGQQVTLRCSPISGHKSVSWYQQVLGQGPQFIFQYYEKEERGRGNFPDRFSARQFPNYSSELNVNALLLGDSALYLCASRVTSGSYNEQFFGPGTRLTVL.

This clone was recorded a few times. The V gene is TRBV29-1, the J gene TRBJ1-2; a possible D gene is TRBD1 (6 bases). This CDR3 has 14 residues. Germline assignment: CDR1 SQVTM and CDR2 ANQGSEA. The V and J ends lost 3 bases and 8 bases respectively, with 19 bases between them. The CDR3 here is CSVERGRGVGGYTF. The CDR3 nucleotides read TGCAGCGTTGAGAGGGGCAGGGGAGTTGGCGGCTACACCTTC. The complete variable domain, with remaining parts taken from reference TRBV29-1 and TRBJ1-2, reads SAVISQKPSRDICQRGTSLTIQCQVDSQVTMMFWYRQQPGQSLTLIATANQGSEATYESGFVIDKFPISRPNLTFSTLTVSNMSPEDSSIYLCSVERGRGVGGYTFGSGTRLTVV.

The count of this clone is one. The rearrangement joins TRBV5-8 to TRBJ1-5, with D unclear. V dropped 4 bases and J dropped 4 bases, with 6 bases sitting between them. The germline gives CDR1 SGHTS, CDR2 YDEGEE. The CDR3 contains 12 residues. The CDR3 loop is CASSPENQPQHF. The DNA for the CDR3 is TGTGCCAGCAGCCCGGAGAATCAGCCCCAGCATTTT.

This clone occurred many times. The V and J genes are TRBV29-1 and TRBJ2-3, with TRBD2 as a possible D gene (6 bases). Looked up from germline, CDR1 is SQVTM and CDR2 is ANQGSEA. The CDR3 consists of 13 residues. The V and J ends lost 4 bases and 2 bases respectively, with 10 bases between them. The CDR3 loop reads CSVGRDSTDTQYF. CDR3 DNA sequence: TGCAGCGTTGGCCGGGACTCCACAGATACGCAGTATTTT.

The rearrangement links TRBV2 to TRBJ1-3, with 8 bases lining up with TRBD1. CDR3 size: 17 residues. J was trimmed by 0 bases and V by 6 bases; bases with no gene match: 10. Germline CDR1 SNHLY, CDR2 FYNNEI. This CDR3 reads CASRSRDRLYSGNTIYF. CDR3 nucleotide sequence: TGTGCCAGCAGGTCGAGGGACAGGCTCTACTCTGGAAACACCATATATTTT. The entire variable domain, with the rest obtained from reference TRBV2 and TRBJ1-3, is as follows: EPEVTQTPSHQVTQMGQEVILRCVPISNHLYFYWYRQILGQKVEFLVSFYNNEISEKSEIFDDQFSVERPDGSNFTLKIRSTKLEDSAMYFCASRSRDRLYSGNTIYFGEGSWLTVV.

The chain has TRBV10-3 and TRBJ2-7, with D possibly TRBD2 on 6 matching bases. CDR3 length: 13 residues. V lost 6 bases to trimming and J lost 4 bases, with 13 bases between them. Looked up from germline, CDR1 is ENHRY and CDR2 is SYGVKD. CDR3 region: CAIREGLRYEQYF. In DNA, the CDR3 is TGTGCCATCAGAGAGGGACTCCGATACGAGCAGTACTTC.

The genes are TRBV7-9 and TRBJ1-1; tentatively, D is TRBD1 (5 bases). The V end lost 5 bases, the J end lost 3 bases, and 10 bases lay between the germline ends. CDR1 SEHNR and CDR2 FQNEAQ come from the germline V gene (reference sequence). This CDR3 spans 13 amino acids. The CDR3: CASSQGKYTEAFF. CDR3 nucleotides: TGTGCCAGCAGCCAGGGAAAATACACTGAAGCTTTCTTT.

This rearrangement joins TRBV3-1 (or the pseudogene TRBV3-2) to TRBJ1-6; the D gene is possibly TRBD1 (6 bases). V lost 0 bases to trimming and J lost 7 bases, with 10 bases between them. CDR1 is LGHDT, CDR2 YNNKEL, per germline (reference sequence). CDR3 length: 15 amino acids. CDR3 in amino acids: CASSQDPTGNSPLHF. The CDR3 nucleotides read TGTGCCAGCAGCCAAGACCCGACAGGCAATTCACCCCTCCACTTT.

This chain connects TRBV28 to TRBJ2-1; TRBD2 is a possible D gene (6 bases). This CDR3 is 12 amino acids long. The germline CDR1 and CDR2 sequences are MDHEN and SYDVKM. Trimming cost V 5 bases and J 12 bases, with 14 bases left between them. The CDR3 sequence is CASSQTRHMQFF. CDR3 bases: TGTGCCAGCAGTCAGACTAGACATATGCAGTTCTTC.

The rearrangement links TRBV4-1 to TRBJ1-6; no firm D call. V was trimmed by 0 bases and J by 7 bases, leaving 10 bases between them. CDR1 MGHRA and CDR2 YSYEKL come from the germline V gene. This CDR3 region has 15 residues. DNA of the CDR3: TGCGCCAGCAGCCAAGATGGACTGGGGAATTCACCCCTCCACTTT. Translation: CASSQDGLGNSPLHF.

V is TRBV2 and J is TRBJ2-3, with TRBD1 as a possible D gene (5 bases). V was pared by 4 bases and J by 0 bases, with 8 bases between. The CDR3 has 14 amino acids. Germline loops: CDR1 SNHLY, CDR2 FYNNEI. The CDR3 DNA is TGTGCCAGCAGTGCCAGGGAAAGCACAGATACGCAGTATTTT. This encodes CASSARESTDTQYF.

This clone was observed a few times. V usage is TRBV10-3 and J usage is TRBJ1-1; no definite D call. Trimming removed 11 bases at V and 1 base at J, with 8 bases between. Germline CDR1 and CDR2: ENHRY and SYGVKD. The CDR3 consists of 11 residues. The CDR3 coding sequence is TGTGCCCATCGGGGGAACACTGAAGCTTTCTTT. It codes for CAHRGNTEAFF.

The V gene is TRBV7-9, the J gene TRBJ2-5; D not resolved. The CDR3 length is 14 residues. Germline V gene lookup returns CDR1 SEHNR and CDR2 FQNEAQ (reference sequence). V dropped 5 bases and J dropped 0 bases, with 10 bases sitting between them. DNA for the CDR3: TGTGCCAGCAGCCTCCGAGCGTACCAAGAGACCCAGTACTTC. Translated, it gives CASSLRAYQETQYF.

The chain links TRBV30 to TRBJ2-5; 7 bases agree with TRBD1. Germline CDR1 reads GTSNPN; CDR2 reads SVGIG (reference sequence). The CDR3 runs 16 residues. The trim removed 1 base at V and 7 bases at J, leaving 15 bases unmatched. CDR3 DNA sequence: TGTGCCTGGAGTGAAAAGGGGGCATACCCAAGAGGGACCCAGTACTTC. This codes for CAWSEKGAYPRGTQYF.

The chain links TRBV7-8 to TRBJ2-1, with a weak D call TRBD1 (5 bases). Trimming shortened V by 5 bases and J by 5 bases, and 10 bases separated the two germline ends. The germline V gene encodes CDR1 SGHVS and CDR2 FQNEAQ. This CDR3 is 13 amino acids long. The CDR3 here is CASSQDRNNEQFF. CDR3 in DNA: TGTGCCAGCAGCCAAGACAGAAACAATGAGCAGTTCTTC.

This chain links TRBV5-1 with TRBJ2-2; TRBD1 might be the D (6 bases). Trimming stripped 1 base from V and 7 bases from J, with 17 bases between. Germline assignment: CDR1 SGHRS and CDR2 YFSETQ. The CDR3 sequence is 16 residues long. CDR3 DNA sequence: TGCGCCAGCAGCTTGTTAGGGGACATCTCGGTCGGGGAGCTGTTTTTT. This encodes CASSLLGDISVGELFF.